This T cell receptor beta chain was captured in a study of CD8+ T cells in alopecia areata. Study summary: Tofacitinib lasted 6 to 18 months, then 6 months off drug.

Per the germline V gene, CDR1 is MNHEY and CDR2 is SVGAGI. Trimming pared 2 bases from V and 1 base from J, leaving 5 bases between. The CDR3 is 13 amino acids. It was cDNA, reverse transcribed from extracted RNA, that served as the sequencing template. Using immunoSEQ multiplex PCR, the repertoire was profiled, and TCRdb retains in-frame clones only, with some absent. The profile shows about 150,000 clones, under 60% of them singletons. In this sample, this clone turned up a few times. Material: CD4+ T cells sorted from blood, obtained at week 0. This chain joins TRBV6-5 and TRBJ1-1; maybe TRBD1 (5 bases). This clonotype was obtained from a human donor with alopecia areata. The CDR3 reads CASSYGQNTEAFF. In DNA form, the CDR3 reads TGTGCCAGCAGTTACGGACAGAACACTGAAGCTTTCTTT.